The T cell receptor beta chain under discussion was sequenced for a study of T-cell reconstitution after alpha-beta-depleted transplantation in children. Preparation of the TCRbeta library was carried out with unique molecular identifiers. TCRdb passed the PCR reads through MiXCR, listing each CDR3 protein once. The sample lists some 300,000 distinct CDR3 sequences, around 10% occurring once. There are 11 residues in the CDR3. Germline V lookup: CDR1 SGDLS, CDR2 YYNGEE. V lost 3 bases to trimming and J lost 8 bases, with 7 bases between them. Here the sequenced sample was PBMCs, taken before TCRalphabeta/CD19-depleted stem cell transplant. The clonotype was recovered from a boy in the first two years of life with acute myeloid leukemia, due to receive a stem cell transplant. The chain couples TRBV9 to TRBJ2-3; the D gene is possibly TRBD1 (5 bases). CDR3 in amino acids: CASSDRFTQYF. CDR3 sequence (DNA): TGTGCCAGCAGCGACAGGTTTACGCAGTATTTT.